What follows is one TCR beta chain and its context. Its antigen is unidentified. Focal radiation plus CTLA-4 blockade with ipilimumab was given to patients with chemo-refractory metastatic non-small-cell lung cancer. Germline values: CDR1 SNHLY, CDR2 FYNNEI. This CDR3 is 14 amino acids long. Unmatched junction bases numbered 6, after V lost 8 bases and J lost 0 bases. This sample is part of a study of radiotherapy plus CTLA-4 blockade in lung cancer. Study in general: Disease control was achieved by around 33% of patients, and objective responses by 18%. Notes on the study in general: It was early blood T cell clone dynamics, with interferon-beta, that reportedly best predicted response. Clones of tumor-derived TCRs expanded in blood after radiotherapy plus ipilimumab.

Clones were sequenced by immunoSEQ multiplex PCR, and TCRdb holds only the in-frame ones, with some missing. The profile shows tens of thousands of clones, 70% to 90% of them singletons. The sequenced sample was peripheral blood, obtained from a patient treated with radiotherapy plus ipilimumab. This chain joins TRBV2 and TRBJ1-1, with 7 bases identical to TRBD1. This TCR came from a human donor with non-small cell lung cancer whose response to radiotherapy plus ipilimumab could not be evaluated. CDR3 protein: CASARTGMNTEAFF. DNA for the CDR3: TGTGCCAGCGCTAGGACAGGTATGAACACTGAAGCTTTCTTT. The whole variable domain, filled in from reference TRBV2 and TRBJ1-1, reads EPEVTQTPSHQVTQMGQEVILRCVPISNHLYFYWYRQILGQKVEFLVSFYNNEISEKSEIFDDQFSVERPDGSNFTLKIRSTKLEDSAMYFCASARTGMNTEAFFGQGTRLTVV.